One TCR beta chain is described in this entry. It was with 60 Vbeta and 13 Jbeta primers that the PCR ran. Measured with immunoSEQ multiplex PCR; TCRdb has only the in-frame clones, and not every one. The table includes around 130,000 clones, about three quarters detected once. The germline V and J ends were trimmed by 4 bases and 2 bases, with 8 bases remaining between them. The length of the CDR3 is 13 residues. Germline assignment: CDR1 MNHNS and CDR2 SASEGT. The CMV serostatus of this donor was not recorded. These data come from a study of cytomegalovirus exposure and HLA in healthy donors. This sequence originates from a human donor in good health. The sequencing sample was made of PBMCs. The V gene is TRBV6-1, the J gene TRBJ1-1; D is possibly TRBD1 (5 bases). The CDR3 nucleotides read TGTGCCAGCAGTGGGACAACCAACACTGAAGCTTTCTTT. It specifies CASSGTTNTEAFF.